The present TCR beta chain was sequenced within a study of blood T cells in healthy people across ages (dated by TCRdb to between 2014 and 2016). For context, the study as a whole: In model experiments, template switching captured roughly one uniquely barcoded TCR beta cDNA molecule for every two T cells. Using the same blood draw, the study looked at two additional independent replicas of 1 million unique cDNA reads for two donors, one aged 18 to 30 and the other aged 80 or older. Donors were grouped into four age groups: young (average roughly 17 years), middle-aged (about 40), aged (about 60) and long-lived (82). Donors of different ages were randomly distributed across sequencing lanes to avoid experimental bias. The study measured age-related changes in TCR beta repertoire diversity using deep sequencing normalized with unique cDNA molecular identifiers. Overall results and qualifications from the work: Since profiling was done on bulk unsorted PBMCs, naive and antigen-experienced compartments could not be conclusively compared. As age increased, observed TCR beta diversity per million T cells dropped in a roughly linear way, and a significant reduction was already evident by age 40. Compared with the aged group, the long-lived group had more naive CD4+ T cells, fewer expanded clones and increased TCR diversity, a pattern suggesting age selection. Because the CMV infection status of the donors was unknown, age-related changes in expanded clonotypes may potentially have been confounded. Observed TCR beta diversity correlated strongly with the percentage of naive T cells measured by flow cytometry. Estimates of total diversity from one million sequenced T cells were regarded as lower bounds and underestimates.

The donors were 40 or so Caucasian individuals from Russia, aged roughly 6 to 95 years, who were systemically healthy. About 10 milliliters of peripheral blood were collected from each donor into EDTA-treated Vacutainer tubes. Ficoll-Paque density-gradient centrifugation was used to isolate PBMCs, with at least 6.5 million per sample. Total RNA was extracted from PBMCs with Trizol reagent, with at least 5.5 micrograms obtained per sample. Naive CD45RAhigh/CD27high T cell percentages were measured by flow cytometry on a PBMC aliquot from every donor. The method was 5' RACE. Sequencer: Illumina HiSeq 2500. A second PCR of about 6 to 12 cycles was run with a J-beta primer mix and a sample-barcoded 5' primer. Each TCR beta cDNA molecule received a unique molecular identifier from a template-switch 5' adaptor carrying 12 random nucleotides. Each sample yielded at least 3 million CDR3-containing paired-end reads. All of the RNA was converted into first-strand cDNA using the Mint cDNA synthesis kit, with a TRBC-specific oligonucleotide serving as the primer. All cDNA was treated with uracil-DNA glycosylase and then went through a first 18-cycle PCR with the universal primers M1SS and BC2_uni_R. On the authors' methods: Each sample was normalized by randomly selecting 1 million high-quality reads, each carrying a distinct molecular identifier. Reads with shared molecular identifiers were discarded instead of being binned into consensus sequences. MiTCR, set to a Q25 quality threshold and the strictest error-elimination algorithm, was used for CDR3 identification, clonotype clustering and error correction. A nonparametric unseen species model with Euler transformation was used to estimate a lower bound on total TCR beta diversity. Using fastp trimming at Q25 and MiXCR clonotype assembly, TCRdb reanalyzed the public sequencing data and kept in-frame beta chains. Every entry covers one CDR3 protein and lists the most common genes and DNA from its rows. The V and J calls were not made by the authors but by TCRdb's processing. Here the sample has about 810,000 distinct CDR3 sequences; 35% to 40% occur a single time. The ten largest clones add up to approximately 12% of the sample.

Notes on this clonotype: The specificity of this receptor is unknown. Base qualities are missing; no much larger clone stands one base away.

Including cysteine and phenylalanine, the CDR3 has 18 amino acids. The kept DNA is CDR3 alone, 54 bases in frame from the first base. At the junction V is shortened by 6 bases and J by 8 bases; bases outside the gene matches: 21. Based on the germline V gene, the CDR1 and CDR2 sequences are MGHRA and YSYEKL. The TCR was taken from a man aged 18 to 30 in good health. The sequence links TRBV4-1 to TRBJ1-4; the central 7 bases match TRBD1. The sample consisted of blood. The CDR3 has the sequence CASSHNGAGKRGLEKLFF. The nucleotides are TGCGCCAGCAGTCATAACGGTGCAGGGAAAAGGGGGCTCGAAAAACTGTTTTTT.